Shown below are 3 T cell receptor beta chains from a single sample sequenced in a study of CD4 T cells in relation to SARS-CoV-2 and coronaviruses. The assay was immunoSEQ multiplex PCR, and TCRdb's table has in-frame clones only and misses some. The sample lists about 11,000 clones; around 87% were seen once. Specimen: naive CD4+ T cells from PBMCs. This sample's subset: naive CD4+ T cells isolated by negative enrichment. These receptors were obtained from an adult with COVID-19.

The table lists this clone with a few counts. CDR3 nucleotides: TGCGCCAGCAGCACAGACACCGGGGAGCTGTTTTTT. It encodes CASSTDTGELFF. V gene TRBV5-1 combines with J gene TRBJ2-2; D remains ambiguous. This CDR3 has 12 amino acids. Trimming cost V 4 bases and J 3 bases, with 4 bases left between them. Germline assignment: CDR1 SGHRS and CDR2 YFSETQ.

The chain recombines TRBV6-5 with TRBJ1-3; D ambiguous. This CDR3 is built from 13 residues. Germline loops: CDR1 MNHEY, CDR2 SVGAGI. The V and J ends lost 7 bases and 0 bases respectively, with 7 bases between them. The CDR3 is CASTSVSGNTIYF. The CDR3 coding sequence is TGTGCCAGCACAAGTGTCTCTGGAAACACCATATATTTT.

Only a few counts were recorded for this clone. The V gene is TRBV7-2, the J gene TRBJ1-1; D might be TRBD1 (5 bases). V lost 5 bases to trimming and J lost 5 bases, with 24 bases between them. The CDR3 is 17 amino acids. The germline gives CDR1 SGHTA, CDR2 FQGNSA. CDR3 loop: CASSLDNLGSVGTEAFF. The CDR3 region has the DNA TGTGCCAGCAGCCTGGACAATTTGGGGTCGGTTGGAACTGAAGCTTTCTTT.